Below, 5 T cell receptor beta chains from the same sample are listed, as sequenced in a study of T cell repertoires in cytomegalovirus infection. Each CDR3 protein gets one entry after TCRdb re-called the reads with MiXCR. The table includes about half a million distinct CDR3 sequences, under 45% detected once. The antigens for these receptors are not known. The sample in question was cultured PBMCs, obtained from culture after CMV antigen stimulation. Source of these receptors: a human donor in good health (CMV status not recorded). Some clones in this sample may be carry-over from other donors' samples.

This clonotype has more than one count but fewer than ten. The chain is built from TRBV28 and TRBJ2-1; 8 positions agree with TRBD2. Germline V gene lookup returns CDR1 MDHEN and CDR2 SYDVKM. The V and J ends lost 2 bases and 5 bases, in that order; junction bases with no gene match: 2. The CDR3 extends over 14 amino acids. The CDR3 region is CASSLAGGNNEQFF. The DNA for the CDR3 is TGTGCCAGCAGTTTAGCGGGGGGAAACAATGAGCAGTTCTTC. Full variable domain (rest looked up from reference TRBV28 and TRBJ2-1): DVKVTQSSRYLVKRTGEKVFLECVQDMDHENMFWYRQDPGLGLRLIYFSYDVKMKEKGDIPEGYSVSREKKERFSLILESASTNQTSMYLCASSLAGGNNEQFFGPGTRLTVL.

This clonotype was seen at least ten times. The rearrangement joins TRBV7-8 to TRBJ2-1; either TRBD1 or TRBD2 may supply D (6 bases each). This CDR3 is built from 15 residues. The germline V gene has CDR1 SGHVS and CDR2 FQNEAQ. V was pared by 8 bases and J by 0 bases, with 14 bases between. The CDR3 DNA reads TGTGCCAGCCGTGGGGGGCTGAGCTCCTACAATGAGCAGTTCTTC. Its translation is CASRGGLSSYNEQFF.

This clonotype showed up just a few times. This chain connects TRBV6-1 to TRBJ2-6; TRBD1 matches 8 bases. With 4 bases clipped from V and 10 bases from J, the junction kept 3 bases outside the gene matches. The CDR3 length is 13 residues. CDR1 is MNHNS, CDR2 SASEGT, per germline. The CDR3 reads CASSADRVNVLTF. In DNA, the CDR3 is TGTGCCAGCAGTGCGGACAGGGTTAACGTCCTGACTTTC.

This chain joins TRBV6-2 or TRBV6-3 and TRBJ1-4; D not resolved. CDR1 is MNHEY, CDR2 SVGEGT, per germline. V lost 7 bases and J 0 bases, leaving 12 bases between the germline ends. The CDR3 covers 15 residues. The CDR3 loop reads CASTQRGATNEKLFF. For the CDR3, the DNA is TGTGCCAGCACCCAACGGGGAGCAACTAATGAAAAACTGTTTTTT.

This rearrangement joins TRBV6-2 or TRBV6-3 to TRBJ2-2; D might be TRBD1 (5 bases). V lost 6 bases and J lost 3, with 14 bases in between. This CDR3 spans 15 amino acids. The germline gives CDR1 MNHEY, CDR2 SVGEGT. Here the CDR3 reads CASSRAGLDTGELFF. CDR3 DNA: TGTGCCAGCAGCCGAGCAGGGCTTGACACCGGGGAGCTGTTTTTT.